The source of this T cell receptor beta chain is a study of T cell clonotyping in hematopoietic cell transplantation. Study-wide results and caveats: Broader posttransplant TCR repertoire diversity was predicted by graft donor and pretransplant recipient Inverse Simpson Index values.

Sequenced by immunoSEQ multiplex PCR; TCRdb stores in-frame clones only, minus some. The table includes 29,000 or so clones, 90% to 95% detected once. On this clone: What it binds is unknown.

The V end lost 4 bases, the J end lost 5 bases, and 7 bases lay between the germline ends. The germline CDR1 and CDR2 sequences are SGHNT and YYREEE (reference sequence). The CDR3 is made up of 11 amino acids. Recipient blood drawn about 28 days pretransplant and days 30, 100, 180 after. This TCR came from a female patient aged 50 to 60 who had an allogeneic stem cell transplant from a related donor, so the T cells may come from the graft donor. Some clones in this sample may be carry-over from other donors' samples. Specimen: PBMCs, collected 100 days after allogeneic stem cell transplant. The V gene is TRBV5-4, the J gene TRBJ2-7; D call uncertain. In DNA, the CDR3 is TGTGCCAGCAGCCTGGACGACGAGCAGTACTTC. It encodes CASSLDDEQYF.